This T cell receptor beta chain derives from a study of control samples from healthy donors and cancer patients. Some clones are missing from TCRdb's copy, which holds only in-frame ones; the method was immunoSEQ multiplex PCR. The table lists roughly 86,000 clones, 80% to 95% of them singletons. The receptor was isolated from a woman in her twenties or thirties in good health. The sequenced sample was blood.

CDR3 DNA: TGTGCCAGCTCACCACCGAACAGTCAAGAGACCCAGTACTTC. This codes for CASSPPNSQETQYF. The rearrangement joins TRBV18 to TRBJ2-5, with D unclear. With 0 bases removed from V and 2 bases from J, the gap between germline ends came to 7 bases. Germline CDR1 KGHSH, CDR2 LQKENI. The CDR3 covers 14 residues.